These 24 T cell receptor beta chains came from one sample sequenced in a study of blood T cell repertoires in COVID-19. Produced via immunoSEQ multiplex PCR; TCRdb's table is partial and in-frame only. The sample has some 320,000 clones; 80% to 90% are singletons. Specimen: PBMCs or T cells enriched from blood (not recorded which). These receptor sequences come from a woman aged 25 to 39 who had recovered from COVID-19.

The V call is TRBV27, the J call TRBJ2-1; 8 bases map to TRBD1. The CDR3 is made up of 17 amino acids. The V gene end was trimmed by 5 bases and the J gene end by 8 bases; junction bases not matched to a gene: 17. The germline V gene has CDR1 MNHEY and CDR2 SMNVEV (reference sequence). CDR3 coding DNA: TGTGCCAGCAGTGCGCCGACAGGGGATAGGATTCAATATGAGCAGTTCTTC. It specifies CASSAPTGDRIQYEQFF.

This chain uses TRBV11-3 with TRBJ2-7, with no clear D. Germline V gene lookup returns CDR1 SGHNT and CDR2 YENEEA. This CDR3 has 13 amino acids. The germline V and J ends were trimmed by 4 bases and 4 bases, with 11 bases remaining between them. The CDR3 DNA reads TGTGCCAGCAGCTCCCGGAGTGGTTACGAGCAGTACTTC. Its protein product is CASSSRSGYEQYF. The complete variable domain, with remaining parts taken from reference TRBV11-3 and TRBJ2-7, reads EAGVVQSPRYKIIEKKQPVAFWCNPISGHNTLYWYLQNLGQGPELLIRYENEEAVDDSQLPKDRFSAERLKGVDSTLKIQPAELGDSAVYLCASSSRSGYEQYFGPGTRLTVT.

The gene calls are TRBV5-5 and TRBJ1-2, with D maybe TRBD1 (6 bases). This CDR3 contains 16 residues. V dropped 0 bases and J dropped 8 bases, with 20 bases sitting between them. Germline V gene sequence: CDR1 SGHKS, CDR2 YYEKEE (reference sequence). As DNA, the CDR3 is TGTGCCAGCAGCTTGGTGGTTGGGGACAAAGATAAGGGCTACACCTTC. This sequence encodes CASSLVVGDKDKGYTF.

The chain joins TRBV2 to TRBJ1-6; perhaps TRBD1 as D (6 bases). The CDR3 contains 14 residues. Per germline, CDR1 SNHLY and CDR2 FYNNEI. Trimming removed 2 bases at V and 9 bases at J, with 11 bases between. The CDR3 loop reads CASSEHREGSPLHF. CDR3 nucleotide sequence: TGTGCCAGCAGTGAACACAGGGAAGGTTCACCCCTCCACTTT.

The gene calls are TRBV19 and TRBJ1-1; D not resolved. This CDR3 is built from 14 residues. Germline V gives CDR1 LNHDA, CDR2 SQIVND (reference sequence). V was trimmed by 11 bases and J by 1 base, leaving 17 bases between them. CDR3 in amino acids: CASRPAGANTEAFF. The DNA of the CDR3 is TGTGCCTCCCGACCGGCAGGCGCGAACACTGAAGCTTTCTTT.

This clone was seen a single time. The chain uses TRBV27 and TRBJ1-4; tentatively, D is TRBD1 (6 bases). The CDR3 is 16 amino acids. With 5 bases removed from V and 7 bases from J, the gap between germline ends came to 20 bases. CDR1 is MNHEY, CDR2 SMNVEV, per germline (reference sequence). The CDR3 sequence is CASSPEVWGLGEKLFF. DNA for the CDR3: TGTGCCAGCAGTCCGGAGGTTTGGGGGCTTGGTGAAAAACTGTTTTTT.

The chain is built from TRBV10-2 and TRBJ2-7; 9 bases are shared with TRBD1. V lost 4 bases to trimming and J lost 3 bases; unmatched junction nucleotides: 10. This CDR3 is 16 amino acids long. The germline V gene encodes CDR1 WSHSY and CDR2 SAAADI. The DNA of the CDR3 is TGCGCCAGCAGTGGGGCTATGGACAGGGGAATCTACGAGCAGTACTTC. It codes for CASSGAMDRGIYEQYF.

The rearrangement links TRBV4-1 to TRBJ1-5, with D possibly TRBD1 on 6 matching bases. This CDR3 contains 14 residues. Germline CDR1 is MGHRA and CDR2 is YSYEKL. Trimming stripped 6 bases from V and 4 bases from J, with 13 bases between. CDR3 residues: CASSQDRFNQPQHF. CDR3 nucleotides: TGCGCCAGCAGTCAGGACAGATTTAATCAGCCCCAGCATTTT.

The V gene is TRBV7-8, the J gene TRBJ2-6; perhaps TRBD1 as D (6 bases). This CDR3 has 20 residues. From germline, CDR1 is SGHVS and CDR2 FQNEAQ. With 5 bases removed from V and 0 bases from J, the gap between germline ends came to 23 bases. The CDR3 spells CASSRTPPGTTSSGANVLTF. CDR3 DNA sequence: TGTGCCAGCAGCCGCACACCCCCCGGGACAACCTCCTCTGGGGCCAACGTCCTGACTTTC.

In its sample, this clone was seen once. DNA of the CDR3: TGTGCCAGCAGCCCAATCTCCCGACAGCCTGGGGCCAACGTCCTGACTTTC. It encodes CASSPISRQPGANVLTF. The V call is TRBV5-6, the J call TRBJ2-6; D may be TRBD1 (5 bases). Trimming removed 4 bases at V and 2 bases at J, with 16 bases between. Germline lookup yields CDR1 SGHDT and CDR2 YYEEEE. CDR3 length: 17 residues.

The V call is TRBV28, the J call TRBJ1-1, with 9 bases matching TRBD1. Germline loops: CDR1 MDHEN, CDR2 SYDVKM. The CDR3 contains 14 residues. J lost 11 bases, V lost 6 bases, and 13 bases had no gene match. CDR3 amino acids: CASRDSRQGGRAFF. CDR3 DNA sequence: TGTGCCAGCAGAGACTCCCGACAGGGGGGAAGGGCTTTCTTT.

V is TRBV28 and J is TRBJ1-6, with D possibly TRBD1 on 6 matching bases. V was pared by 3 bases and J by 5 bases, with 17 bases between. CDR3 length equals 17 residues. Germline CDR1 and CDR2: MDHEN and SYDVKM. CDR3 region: CASSFSGGASHNSPLHF. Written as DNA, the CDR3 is TGTGCCAGCAGTTTCAGCGGGGGCGCGAGCCATAATTCACCCCTCCACTTT.

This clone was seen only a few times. CDR3 amino acids: CASSLIARSSYEQYF. The CDR3 region has the DNA TGTGCCAGCAGCTTGATAGCCCGGAGCTCCTACGAGCAGTACTTC. The J gene is TRBJ2-7, the V gene TRBV5-7; the D is unclear. TRBV5-7 qualifies as an ORF whose function is uncertain. Between the trimmed V and J ends, which lost 1 base and 0 bases, there was a span of 11 bases. The CDR3 spans 15 residues.

The CDR3 here is CASSSSGGTRGYTF. CDR3 bases: TGTGCCAGCAGCTCATCAGGGGGAACTCGCGGCTACACCTTC. The genes are TRBV7-2 and TRBJ1-2; 7 nucleotides agree with TRBD1. The junction had 10 bases not matched to a gene; V was cut back by 4 bases and J by 8 bases. The CDR3 covers 14 residues. Germline CDR1 reads SGHTA; CDR2 reads FQGNSA.

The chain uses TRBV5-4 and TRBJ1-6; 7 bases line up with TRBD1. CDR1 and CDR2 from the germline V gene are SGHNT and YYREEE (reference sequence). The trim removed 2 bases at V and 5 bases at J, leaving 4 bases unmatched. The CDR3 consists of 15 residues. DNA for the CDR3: TGTGCCAGCAGCTTAGGGACAGCCGATAATTCACCCCTCCACTTT. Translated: CASSLGTADNSPLHF.

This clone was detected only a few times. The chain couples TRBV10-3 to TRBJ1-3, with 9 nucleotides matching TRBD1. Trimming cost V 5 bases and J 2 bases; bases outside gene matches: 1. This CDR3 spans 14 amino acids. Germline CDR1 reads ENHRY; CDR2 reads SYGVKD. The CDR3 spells CAISRQGAGNTIYF. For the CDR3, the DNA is TGTGCCATCAGTCGACAGGGGGCTGGAAACACCATATATTTT.

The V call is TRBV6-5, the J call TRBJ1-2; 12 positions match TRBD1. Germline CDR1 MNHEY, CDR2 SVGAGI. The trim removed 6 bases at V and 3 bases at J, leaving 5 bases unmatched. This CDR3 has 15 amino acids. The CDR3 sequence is CASRGQGAVDYGYTF. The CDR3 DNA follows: TGTGCCAGCAGGGGACAGGGGGCCGTTGACTATGGCTACACCTTC.

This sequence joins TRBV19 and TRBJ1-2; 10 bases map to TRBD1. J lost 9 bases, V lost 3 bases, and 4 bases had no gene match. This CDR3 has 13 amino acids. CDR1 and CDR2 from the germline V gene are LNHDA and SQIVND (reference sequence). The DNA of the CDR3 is TGTGCCAGTAGTATCCGGGACAGGGGTAGCTACACCTTC. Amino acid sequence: CASSIRDRGSYTF.

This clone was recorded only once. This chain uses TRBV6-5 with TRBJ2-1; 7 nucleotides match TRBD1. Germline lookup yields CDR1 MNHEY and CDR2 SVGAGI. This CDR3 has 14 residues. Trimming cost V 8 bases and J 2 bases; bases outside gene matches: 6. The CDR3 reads CASRSRGPYNEQFF. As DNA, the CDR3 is TGTGCCAGCCGGTCGAGGGGGCCCTACAATGAGCAGTTCTTC.

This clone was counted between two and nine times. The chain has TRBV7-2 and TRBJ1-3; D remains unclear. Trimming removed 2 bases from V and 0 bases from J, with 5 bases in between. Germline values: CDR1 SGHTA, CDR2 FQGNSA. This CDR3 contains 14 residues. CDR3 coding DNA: TGTGCCAGCAGCTTACACAGCTCTGGAAACACCATATATTTT. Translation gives CASSLHSSGNTIYF.

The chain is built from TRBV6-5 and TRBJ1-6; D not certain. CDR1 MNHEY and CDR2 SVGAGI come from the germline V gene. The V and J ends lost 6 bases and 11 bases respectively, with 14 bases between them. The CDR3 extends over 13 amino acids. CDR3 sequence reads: CASSKRTPPPLHF. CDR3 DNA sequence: TGTGCCAGCAGCAAACGGACTCCTCCACCCCTCCACTTT.

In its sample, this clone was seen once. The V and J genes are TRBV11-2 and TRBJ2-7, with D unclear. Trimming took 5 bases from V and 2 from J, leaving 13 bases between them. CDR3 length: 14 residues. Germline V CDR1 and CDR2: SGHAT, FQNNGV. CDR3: CASSRQATTYEQYF. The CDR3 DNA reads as TGTGCCAGCAGCCGCCAGGCGACCACCTACGAGCAGTACTTC.

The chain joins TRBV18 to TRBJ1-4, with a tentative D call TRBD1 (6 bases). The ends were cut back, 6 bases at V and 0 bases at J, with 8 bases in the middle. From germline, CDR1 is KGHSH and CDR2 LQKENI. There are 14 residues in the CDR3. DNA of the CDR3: TGTGCCAGCTCTAGACAGGCAACTAATGAAAAACTGTTTTTT. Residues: CASSRQATNEKLFF. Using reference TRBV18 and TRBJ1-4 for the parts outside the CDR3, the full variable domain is NAGVMQNPRHLVRRRGQEARLRCSPMKGHSHVYWYRQLPEEGLKFMVYLQKENIIDESGMPKERFSAEFPKEGPSILRIQQVVRGDSAAYFCASSRQATNEKLFFGSGTQLSVL.

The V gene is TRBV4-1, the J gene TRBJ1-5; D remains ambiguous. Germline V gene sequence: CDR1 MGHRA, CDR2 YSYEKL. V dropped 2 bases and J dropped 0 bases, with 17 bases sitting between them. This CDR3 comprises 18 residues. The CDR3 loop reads CASSQLPSQTYSNQPQHF. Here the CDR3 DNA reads TGCGCCAGCAGCCAACTCCCAAGTCAGACTTATAGCAATCAGCCCCAGCATTTT.